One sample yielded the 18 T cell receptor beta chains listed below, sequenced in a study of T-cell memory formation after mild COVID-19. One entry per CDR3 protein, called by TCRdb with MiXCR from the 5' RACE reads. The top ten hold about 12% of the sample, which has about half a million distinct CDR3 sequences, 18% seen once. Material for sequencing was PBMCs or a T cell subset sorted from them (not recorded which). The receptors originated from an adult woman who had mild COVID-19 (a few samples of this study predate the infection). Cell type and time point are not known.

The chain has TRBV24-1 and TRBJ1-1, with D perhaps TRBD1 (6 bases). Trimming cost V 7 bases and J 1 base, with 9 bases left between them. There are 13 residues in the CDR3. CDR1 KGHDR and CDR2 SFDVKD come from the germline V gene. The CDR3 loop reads CATRQGGNTEAFF. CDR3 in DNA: TGTGCCACCAGACAGGGAGGGAACACTGAAGCTTTCTTT.

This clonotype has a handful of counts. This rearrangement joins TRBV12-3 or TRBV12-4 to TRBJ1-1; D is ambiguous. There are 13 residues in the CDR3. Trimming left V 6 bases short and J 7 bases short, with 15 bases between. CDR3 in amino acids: CASSPHGLFEAFF. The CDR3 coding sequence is TGTGCCAGCAGCCCCCACGGACTGTTTGAAGCTTTCTTT.

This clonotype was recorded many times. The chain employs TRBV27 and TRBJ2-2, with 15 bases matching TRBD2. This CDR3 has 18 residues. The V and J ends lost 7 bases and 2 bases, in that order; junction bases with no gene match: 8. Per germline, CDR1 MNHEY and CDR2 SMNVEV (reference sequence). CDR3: CASMGLAGGGRNTGELFF. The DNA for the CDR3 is TGTGCCAGCATGGGACTAGCGGGAGGCGGTCGTAACACCGGGGAGCTGTTTTTT.

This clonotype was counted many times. The CDR3 sequence is CASSRDSSTGELFF. CDR3 coding DNA: TGTGCCAGCAGCCGGGACTCCTCCACCGGGGAGCTGTTTTTT. The V and J genes are TRBV7-3 and TRBJ2-2; weak D call: TRBD2 (6 bases). There are 14 residues in the CDR3. CDR1 and CDR2 from the germline V gene are SGHTA and FQGTGA. Trimming removed 5 bases at V and 4 bases at J, with 11 bases between.

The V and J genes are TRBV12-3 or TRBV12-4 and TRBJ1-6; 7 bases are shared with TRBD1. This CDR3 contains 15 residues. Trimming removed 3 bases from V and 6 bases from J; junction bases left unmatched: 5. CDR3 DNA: TGTGCCAGCAGTTTCCCGGCAGGGGGTAATTCACCCCTCCACTTT. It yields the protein CASSFPAGGNSPLHF.

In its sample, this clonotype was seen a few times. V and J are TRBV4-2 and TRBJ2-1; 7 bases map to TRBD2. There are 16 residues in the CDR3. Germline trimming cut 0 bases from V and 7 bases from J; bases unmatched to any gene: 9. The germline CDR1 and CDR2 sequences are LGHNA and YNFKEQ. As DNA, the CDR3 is TGTGCCAGCAGCCAAGATCGCGGGGGAGGGAAAAATGAGCAGTTCTTC. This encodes CASSQDRGGGKNEQFF.

The CDR3 DNA sequence: TGTGCCAGCAGCCAAATCGGGACAGGATACACAGATACGCAGTATTTT. Amino acid sequence: CASSQIGTGYTDTQYF. The chain has TRBV12-3 or TRBV12-4 and TRBJ2-3, with 8 bases aligning to TRBD1. The J segment lost 2 bases and the V segment lost 6 bases, leaving 10 bases of the junction unmatched. The CDR3 sequence is 16 residues long.

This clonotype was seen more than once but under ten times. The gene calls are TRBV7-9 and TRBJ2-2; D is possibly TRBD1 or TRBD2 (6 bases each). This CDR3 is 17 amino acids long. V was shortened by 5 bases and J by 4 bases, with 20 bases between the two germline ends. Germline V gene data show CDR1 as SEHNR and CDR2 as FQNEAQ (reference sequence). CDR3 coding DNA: TGTGCCAGCAGCCCTTCGGGGGCAGGGATCAGCACCGGGGAGCTGTTTTTT. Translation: CASSPSGAGISTGELFF. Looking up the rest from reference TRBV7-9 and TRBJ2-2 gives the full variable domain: DTGVSQNPRHKITKRGQNVTFRCDPISEHNRLYWYRQTLGQGPEFLTYFQNEAQLEKSRLLSDRFSAERPKGSFSTLEIQRTEQGDSAMYLCASSPSGAGISTGELFFGEGSRLTVL.

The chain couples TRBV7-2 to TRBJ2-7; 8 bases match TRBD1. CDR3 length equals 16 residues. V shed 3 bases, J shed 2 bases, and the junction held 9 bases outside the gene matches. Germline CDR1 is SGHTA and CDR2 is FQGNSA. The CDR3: CASSLYDRGFPYEQYF. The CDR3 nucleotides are TGTGCCAGCAGCTTGTACGACAGGGGCTTCCCCTACGAGCAGTACTTC. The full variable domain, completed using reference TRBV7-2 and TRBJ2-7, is GAGVSQSPSNKVTEKGKDVELRCDPISGHTALYWYRQSLGQGLEFLIYFQGNSAPDKSGLPSDRFSAERTGGSVSTLTIQRTQQEDSAVYLCASSLYDRGFPYEQYFGPGTRLTVT.

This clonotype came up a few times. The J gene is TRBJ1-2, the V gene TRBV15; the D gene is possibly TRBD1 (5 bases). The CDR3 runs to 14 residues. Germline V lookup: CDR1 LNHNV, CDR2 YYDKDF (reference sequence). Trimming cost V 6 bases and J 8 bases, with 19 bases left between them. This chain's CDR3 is CATRRGVDSWGYTF. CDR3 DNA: TGTGCCACCAGGCGAGGTGTCGACAGCTGGGGCTACACCTTC.

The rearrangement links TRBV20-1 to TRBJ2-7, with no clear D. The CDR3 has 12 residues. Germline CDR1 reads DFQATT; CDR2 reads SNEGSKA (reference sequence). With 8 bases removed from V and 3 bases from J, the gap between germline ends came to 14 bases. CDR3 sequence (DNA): TGCAGTCCCCGATTCCAAAGCTACGAGCAGTACTTC. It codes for CSPRFQSYEQYF.

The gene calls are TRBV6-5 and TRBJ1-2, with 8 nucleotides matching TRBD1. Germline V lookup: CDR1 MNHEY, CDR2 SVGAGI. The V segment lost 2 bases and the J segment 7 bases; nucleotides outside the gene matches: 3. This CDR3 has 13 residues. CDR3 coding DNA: TGTGCCAGCAGTTACGACAGGGGCAGTGGCTACACCTTC. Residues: CASSYDRGSGYTF.

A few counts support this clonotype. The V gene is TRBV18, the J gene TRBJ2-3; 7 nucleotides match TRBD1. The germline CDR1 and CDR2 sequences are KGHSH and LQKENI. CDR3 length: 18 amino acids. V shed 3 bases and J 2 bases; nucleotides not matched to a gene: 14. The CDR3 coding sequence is TGTGCCAGCTCACCCCGAGCACCTGGGACAGCAGACACAGATACGCAGTATTTT. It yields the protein CASSPRAPGTADTDTQYF.

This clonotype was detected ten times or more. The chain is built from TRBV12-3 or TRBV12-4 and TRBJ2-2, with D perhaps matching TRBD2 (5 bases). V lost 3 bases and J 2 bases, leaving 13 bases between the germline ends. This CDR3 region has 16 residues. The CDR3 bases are TGTGCCAGCAGTTTGGCCGGGAACATTAACACCGGGGAGCTGTTTTTT. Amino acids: CASSLAGNINTGELFF.

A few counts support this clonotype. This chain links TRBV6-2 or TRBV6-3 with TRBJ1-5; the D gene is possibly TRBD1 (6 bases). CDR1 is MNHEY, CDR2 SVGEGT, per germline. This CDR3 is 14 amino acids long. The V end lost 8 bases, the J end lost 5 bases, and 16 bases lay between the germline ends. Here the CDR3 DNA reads TGTGCCAGCCAACAATCTGGGGGCTATCAGCCCCAGCATTTT. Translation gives CASQQSGGYQPQHF.

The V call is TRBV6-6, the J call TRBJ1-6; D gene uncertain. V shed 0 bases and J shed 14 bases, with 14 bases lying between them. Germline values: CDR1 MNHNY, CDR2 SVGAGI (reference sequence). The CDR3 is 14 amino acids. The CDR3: CASSYSKGNSALHF. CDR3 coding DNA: TGTGCCAGCAGTTACTCGAAAGGGAATTCTGCCCTCCACTTT.

CDR3 protein: CASSQDQSTSGGDEQFF. The CDR3 DNA reads as TGTGCCAGCAGCCAAGATCAGTCGACTAGCGGGGGTGATGAGCAGTTCTTC. The chain couples TRBV3-1 to TRBJ2-1, with 12 bases lining up with TRBD2. The CDR3 sequence is 17 residues long. Trimming at V came to 0 bases and at J to 8 bases, leaving 8 bases not matched to a gene. Germline V gives CDR1 LGHDT, CDR2 YNNKEL (reference sequence).

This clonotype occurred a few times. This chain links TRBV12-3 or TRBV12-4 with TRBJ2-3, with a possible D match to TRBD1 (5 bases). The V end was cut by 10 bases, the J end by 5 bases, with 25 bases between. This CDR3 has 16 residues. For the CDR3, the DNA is TGTGCCACCCCGAACGACCGGGTACAGGCCGGAGATACGCAGTATTTT. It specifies CATPNDRVQAGDTQYF.